The T cell receptor beta chain under discussion was sequenced for a study of shared clonotypes between healthy human individuals. Turning to the study itself: Per donor, CD8 memory used one plate, CD8 naive used two, CD4 memory used three and CD4 naive used three. Study-wide results and limits: The study found roughly 5% of naive CD4 clonotypes shared across a handful of donors.

A remark on this clone: What it binds is not known. This CDR3 is also generated by other DNA sequences in the sample.

The V gene's germline CDR1 is GTSNPN and CDR2 SVGIG (reference sequence). Trimming took off 3 bases at V and 4 bases at J, with 10 bases between the two ends. The CDR3 spans 13 residues. Assay used: immunoSEQ multiplex PCR; TCRdb lists only in-frame clones, some missing. This table holds nearly 750,000 clones, roughly 72% found once. The chain carries TRBV30 and TRBJ1-5, with a weak D call TRBD1 (6 bases). Sequenced input: memory CD4+ T cells sorted from blood. Indicated subset: CD45RA-negative fraction. This sequence originates from a woman in her twenties or thirties in good health. CDR3 bases: TGTGCCTGGAGCAGGGGACCTAATCAGCCCCAGCATTTT. Translated, it gives CAWSRGPNQPQHF.